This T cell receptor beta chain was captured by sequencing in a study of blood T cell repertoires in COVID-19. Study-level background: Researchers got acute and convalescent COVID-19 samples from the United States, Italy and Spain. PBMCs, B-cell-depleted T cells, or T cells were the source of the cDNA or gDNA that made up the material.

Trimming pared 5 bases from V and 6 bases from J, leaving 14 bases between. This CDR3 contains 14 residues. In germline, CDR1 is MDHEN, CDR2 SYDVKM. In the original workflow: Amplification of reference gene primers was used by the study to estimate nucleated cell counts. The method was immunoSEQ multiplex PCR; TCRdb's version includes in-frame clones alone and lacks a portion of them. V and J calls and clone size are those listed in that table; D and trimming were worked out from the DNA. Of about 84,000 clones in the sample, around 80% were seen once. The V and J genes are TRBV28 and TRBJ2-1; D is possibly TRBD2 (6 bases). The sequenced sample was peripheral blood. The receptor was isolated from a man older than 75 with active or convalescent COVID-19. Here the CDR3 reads CASSPGRGFNEQFF. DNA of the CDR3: TGTGCCAGCAGTCCGGGACGGGGGTTCAATGAGCAGTTCTTC.